What follows describes a single TCR beta chain. The CDR3 has 12 amino acids. Germline V gene lookup returns CDR1 LGHDT and CDR2 YNNKEL (reference sequence). V dropped 6 bases and J dropped 6 bases, with 11 bases sitting between them. Original processing notes: By means of reference gene primer amplification, nucleated cell counts were estimated. Sequencing used immunoSEQ multiplex PCR; TCRdb keeps in-frame clones, though not all of them. That table gives V, J and clone size, and the DNA gave D and trimming. The table has roughly 170,000 clones, 85% to 90% seen once. The sample comes from a study of blood T cell repertoires in COVID-19.

Sequencing was performed on peripheral blood. The sequence was collected from a middle-aged man with active or convalescent COVID-19. The genes are TRBV3-1 (or the pseudogene TRBV3-2) and TRBJ1-1; no firm D call. The CDR3 loop reads CASRGGRSEAFF. Here the CDR3 DNA reads TGTGCCAGCAGAGGCGGTCGCTCTGAAGCTTTCTTT.